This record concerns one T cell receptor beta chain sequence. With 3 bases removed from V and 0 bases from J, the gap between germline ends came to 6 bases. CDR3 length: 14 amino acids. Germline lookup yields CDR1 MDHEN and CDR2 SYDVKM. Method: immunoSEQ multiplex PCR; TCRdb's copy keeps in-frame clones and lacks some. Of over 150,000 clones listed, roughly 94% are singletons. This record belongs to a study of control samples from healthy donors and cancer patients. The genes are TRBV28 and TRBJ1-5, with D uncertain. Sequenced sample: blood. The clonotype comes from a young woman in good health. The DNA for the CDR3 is TGTGCCAGCAGTTTTGGCAGTAGCAATCAGCCCCAGCATTTT. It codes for CASSFGSSNQPQHF.